One sample yielded the 10 T cell receptor beta chains listed below, sequenced in a study of prognosis after radiotherapy for stage I lung cancer. The genomic DNA TCR beta CDR3 region underwent two rounds of multiplex PCR. Primers targeting each individual TRBV and TRBJ gene were applied in first-round PCR. TCRdb itself ran the multiplex PCR reads through MiXCR, one entry per CDR3 protein. The sample has almost 40,000 distinct CDR3 sequences; approximately 24% are singletons. The sequencing here drew on PBMCs, taken before or after stereotactic body radiation therapy (not recorded which). The source is a donor aged 50 or older with non-small cell lung cancer.

The V and J genes are TRBV5-1 and TRBJ2-2; 7 positions match TRBD2. Germline CDR1 is SGHRS and CDR2 is YFSETQ. This CDR3 contains 15 residues. V lost 1 base, J lost 5 bases, and 5 bases stayed unmatched. The CDR3 region has the DNA TGCGCCAGCAGCTTGTATGGGAGGGGAACCGGGGAGCTGTTTTTT. This gives the protein CASSLYGRGTGELFF. Complete variable domain (other parts from reference TRBV5-1 and TRBJ2-2): KAGVTQTPRYLIKTRGQQVTLSCSPISGHRSVSWYQQTPGQGLQFLFEYFSETQRNKGNFPGRFSGRQFSNSRSEMNVSTLELGDSALYLCASSLYGRGTGELFFGEGSRLTVL.

This clonotype has at least ten counts. The V and J genes are TRBV2 and TRBJ1-5, with TRBD1 identical over 8 bases. Germline V gene data show CDR1 as SNHLY and CDR2 as FYNNEI. The CDR3 runs 15 residues. The V gene end was trimmed by 6 bases and the J gene end by 3 bases; junction bases not matched to a gene: 7. The chain's CDR3 is CASSRQGRDNQPQHF. CDR3 DNA: TGTGCCAGCAGCCGACAGGGGCGGGACAATCAGCCCCAGCATTTT.

This clonotype was seen repeatedly, ten times or more. The V call is TRBV5-1, the J call TRBJ2-1, with D possibly TRBD1 on 6 matching bases. This CDR3 contains 15 residues. V lost 4 bases, J lost 2 bases, and 13 bases lay in between. The germline V gene encodes CDR1 SGHRS and CDR2 YFSETQ. In DNA form, the CDR3 reads TGCGCCAGCAGCCCAGGGACACCGACCTACAATGAGCAGTTCTTC. Translated: CASSPGTPTYNEQFF.

A note on this clonotype: A junction boundary mismatches the germline segment, possibly from a read error. The chain links TRBV6-1 to TRBJ2-6; tentatively, D is TRBD1 (6 bases). This CDR3 region has 15 residues. Germline V gene sequence: CDR1 MNHNS, CDR2 SASEGT. CDR3 in amino acids: CASGNRASVANVLTF. The CDR3 DNA sequence: TGTGCCAGCGGAAACAGGGCCTCTGTGGCCAACGTCCTAACTTTC.

At least ten counts were recorded for this clonotype. The genes are TRBV19 and TRBJ2-2; 7 bases match TRBD2. Per the germline V gene, CDR1 is LNHDA and CDR2 is SQIVND (reference sequence). The CDR3 has 16 residues. J gave up 1 base and V 7 bases, and 9 bases lay outside the gene matches. CDR3 coding DNA: TGTGCCAGTACCAAAGGGAGGGGCATGAACACCGGGGAGCTGTTTTTT. This sequence encodes CASTKGRGMNTGELFF. Filled out from reference TRBV19 and TRBJ2-2, the complete variable domain reads DGGITQSPKYLFRKEGQNVTLSCEQNLNHDAMYWYRQDPGQGLRLIYYSQIVNDFQKGDIAEGYSVSREKKESFPLTVTSAQKNPTAFYLCASTKGRGMNTGELFFGEGSRLTVL.

This clonotype came up many times. CDR3 bases: TGTGCCAGCAGCTTGTGGGCAGATCGTACTGAAGCTTTCTTT. It codes for CASSLWADRTEAFF. The chain has TRBV2 and TRBJ1-1; D gene unclear. The CDR3 runs 14 residues. CDR1 is SNHLY and CDR2 is FYNNEI in the germline V gene. Deletions cut 6 bases from V and 5 bases from J, with 16 bases between.

Comments on this clonotype: Being one base from a much bigger clone, this may be a read error. This is likely a read error, given that the CDR3 carries no conserved phenylalanine or tryptophan at its end. The chain uses TRBV5-1 and TRBJ2-3, with 7 nucleotides matching TRBD1. The J segment lost 9 bases and the V segment lost 4 bases, leaving 11 bases of the junction unmatched. Germline assignment: CDR1 SGHRS and CDR2 YFSETQ. The CDR3 spans 14 residues. The CDR3 is CASSPTGTGSTQYL. CDR3 DNA sequence: TGCGCCAGCAGCCCGACAGGGACGGGGAGCACGCAGTATCTT.

A note on this clonotype: A far larger clone differs by one base, so this is likely a read error. The rearrangement links TRBV20-1 to TRBJ2-7, with no clear D. The germline CDR1 and CDR2 sequences are DFQATT and SNEGSKA (reference sequence). V lost 3 bases and J lost 7, with 13 bases in between. The CDR3 spans 12 residues. Written as DNA, the CDR3 is TGCAGTGCTAGCTCCCGGCACTATGAGCAGTACTTC. This translates into CSASSRHYEQYF.

At least ten counts were recorded for this clonotype. V and J are TRBV29-1 and TRBJ2-1, with D perhaps matching TRBD1 or TRBD2 (5 bases each). Trimming pared 6 bases from V and 4 bases from J, leaving 16 bases between. CDR3 size: 14 residues. Germline lookup yields CDR1 SQVTM and CDR2 ANQGSEA. This CDR3 is CSVPRGRRYNEQFF. As DNA, the CDR3 is TGCAGCGTCCCTCGGGGCCGGAGATACAATGAGCAGTTCTTC.

Notes on this clonotype: A much larger clone is a single base away; this may be a read error. For the CDR3, the DNA is TGTGCCAGCAGCTCGCTCGGGGGGCACGGGGCCAACGTCCTGACTTTC. It is translated as CASSSLGGHGANVLTF. V usage is TRBV6-2 or TRBV6-3 and J usage is TRBJ2-6; possible D gene TRBD2, 7 bases. Germline V gene data show CDR1 as MNHEY and CDR2 as SVGEGT. CDR3 length: 16 residues. V lost 6 bases and J lost 4, with 16 bases in between.